The 24 T cell receptor beta chains below come from one sample, sequenced in a study of beta chain features in type 1 diabetes. Reverse transcribing all isolated RNA meant expressed TCRB transcripts were sequenced. Data came from immunoSEQ multiplex PCR; TCRdb stores just in-frame clones and leaves some out. The table lists about 110,000 clones, about two fifths of them singletons. The sequencing input was stem cell memory CD4+ T cells from blood. Source of these receptors: a woman aged 18-29 years in good health.

The rearrangement links TRBV18 to TRBJ2-7; TRBD1 is a possible D gene (7 bases). The ends were cut back, 2 bases at V and 7 bases at J, with 18 bases in the middle. Germline CDR1 and CDR2: KGHSH and LQKENI. This CDR3 contains 15 residues. The CDR3 nucleotides are TGTGCCAGCTCACCATACGGGACAGAGGAGGGGGAGCAGTACTTC. Encoded protein: CASSPYGTEEGEQYF.

The table lists this clone with a few counts. V usage is TRBV7-2 and J usage is TRBJ1-2; the D is unclear. CDR1 is SGHTA, CDR2 FQGNSA, per germline. The germline V and J ends were trimmed by 1 base and 11 bases, with 17 bases remaining between them. The CDR3 runs 14 residues. This chain's CDR3 is CASSLVALTDSYTF. As DNA, the CDR3 is TGTGCCAGCAGCTTAGTGGCGTTGACTGATAGTTACACCTTC.

CDR3 residues: CSVEALQGSYNEQFF. CDR3 DNA sequence: TGCAGCGTTGAAGCTCTCCAGGGCTCCTACAATGAGCAGTTCTTC. The rearrangement uses TRBV29-1 and TRBJ2-1; tentative D call: TRBD1 (5 bases). The CDR3 loop spans 15 amino acids. The V gene's germline CDR1 is SQVTM and CDR2 ANQGSEA. V was pared by 1 base and J by 0 bases, with 10 bases between.

The V gene is TRBV9, the J gene TRBJ2-1, with TRBD2 identical over 10 bases. Germline CDR1 SGDLS, CDR2 YYNGEE. CDR3 length: 17 residues. Losses at the gene ends were 2 bases for V and 2 bases for J; bases not matched to a gene: 7. The CDR3 here is CASSVHWTSGAYNEQFF. Here the CDR3 DNA reads TGTGCCAGCAGCGTCCACTGGACTAGCGGCGCCTACAATGAGCAGTTCTTC.

The J gene is TRBJ1-4, the V gene TRBV27, with 9 bases that match TRBD1. CDR1 MNHEY and CDR2 SMNVEV come from the germline V gene (reference sequence). The CDR3 extends over 17 amino acids. V was clipped by 3 bases and J by 2 bases; unmatched bases: 7. CDR3 coding DNA: TGTGCCAGCAGTTTCAGCGGACAGGGGAGGACTAATGAAAAACTGTTTTTT. Amino acids: CASSFSGQGRTNEKLFF.

The chain has TRBV15 and TRBJ1-1; D is possibly TRBD1 (6 bases). The V gene's germline CDR1 is LNHNV and CDR2 YYDKDF (reference sequence). Trimming pared 7 bases from V and 5 bases from J, leaving 14 bases between. This CDR3 is 13 amino acids long. The DNA of the CDR3 is TGTGCCACCACCGGGGGGGGCAGGACTGAAGCTTTCTTT. Translation: CATTGGGRTEAFF.

The chain couples TRBV2 to TRBJ2-7, with 10 bases lining up with TRBD2. The CDR3 has 16 amino acids. Trimming cost V 2 bases and J 5 bases; bases outside gene matches: 9. Germline values: CDR1 SNHLY, CDR2 FYNNEI. This CDR3 reads CASSESVTSGYHEQYF. For the CDR3, the DNA is TGTGCCAGCAGTGAATCAGTGACTAGCGGGTACCACGAGCAGTACTTC.

CDR3 loop: CASSLDRGDTQYF. The CDR3 nucleotides are TGTGCCAGCAGCTTAGATCGGGGGGATACGCAGTATTTT. The chain is built from TRBV11-3 and TRBJ2-3; D is perhaps TRBD2 (6 bases). V shed 0 bases and J shed 6 bases, with 7 bases lying between them. There are 13 residues in the CDR3. Germline CDR1 and CDR2: SGHNT and YENEEA.

This chain uses TRBV7-3 with TRBJ2-3; TRBD2 is a possible D gene (6 bases). This CDR3 spans 17 amino acids. Germline V gene sequence: CDR1 SGHTA, CDR2 FQGTGA. Trimming shortened V by 4 bases and J by 2 bases, and 19 bases separated the two germline ends. CDR3 DNA: TGTGCCAGCAGCTCCCTCCCCCCGGGACTGTTCACAGATACGCAGTATTTT. Its translation: CASSSLPPGLFTDTQYF. Full variable domain (missing parts from reference TRBV7-3 and TRBJ2-3): GAGVSQTPSNKVTEKGKYVELRCDPISGHTALYWYRQSLGQGPEFLIYFQGTGAADDSGLPNDRFFAVRPEGSVSTLKIQRTERGDSAVYLCASSSLPPGLFTDTQYFGPGTRLTVL.

The chain couples TRBV27 to TRBJ1-4; D is uncertain. Trimming cost V 7 bases and J 4 bases, with 16 bases left between them. This CDR3 is 15 amino acids long. CDR1 is MNHEY, CDR2 SMNVEV, per germline (reference sequence). CDR3 nucleotide sequence: TGTGCCAGCACAAGGCTTGGGCAGCATAATGAAAAACTGTTTTTT. Residues: CASTRLGQHNEKLFF. The variable domain in full, with the rest retrieved from reference TRBV27 and TRBJ1-4, is EAQVTQNPRYLITVTGKKLTVTCSQNMNHEYMSWYRQDPGLGLRQIYYSMNVEVTDKGDVPEGYKVSRKEKRNFPLILESPSPNQTSLYFCASTRLGQHNEKLFFGSGTQLSVL.

V gene TRBV2 combines with J gene TRBJ2-7; 7 bases are shared with TRBD2. With V trimmed by 8 bases and J by 2 bases, 9 bases remained unmatched. Germline-derived CDR1 and CDR2 are SNHLY and FYNNEI. The CDR3 is made up of 14 amino acids. DNA of the CDR3: TGTGCCAGCTGGGGGGGAGGGGTCGCCTACGAGCAGTACTTC. Its protein is CASWGGGVAYEQYF.

This clone appeared a few times. This chain connects TRBV7-2 to TRBJ2-1, with 7 bases that match TRBD2. Per germline, CDR1 SGHTA and CDR2 FQGNSA. With 5 bases clipped from V and 8 bases from J, the junction kept 3 bases outside the gene matches. The CDR3 covers 12 residues. The CDR3 bases are TGTGCCAGCAGCCCAACTAGCGATGAGCAGTTCTTC. This translates into CASSPTSDEQFF.

The J gene is TRBJ1-2, the V gene TRBV29-1; D uncertain. CDR3 size: 13 residues. V was pared by 1 base and J by 13 bases, with 19 bases between. Germline CDR1 is SQVTM and CDR2 is ANQGSEA. The CDR3, as DNA: TGCAGCGTTGAAGTGAGGGCCGTTAGTGGGGTCACCTTC. Translating it yields CSVEVRAVSGVTF.

The CDR3 coding sequence is TGCGCCAGCAGCTTGAATGGACTAGCGGGATACAATGAGCAGTTCTTC. Encoded protein: CASSLNGLAGYNEQFF. The gene calls are TRBV5-1 and TRBJ2-1; TRBD2 agrees at 12 bases. This CDR3 contains 16 residues. With V trimmed by 1 base and J by 4 bases, 3 bases remained unmatched. Germline CDR1 reads SGHRS; CDR2 reads YFSETQ.

This clone has only a few counts. This chain uses TRBV25-1 with TRBJ2-7; D call uncertain. Between the trimmed V and J ends, which lost 1 base and 0 bases, there was a span of 13 bases. Germline assignment: CDR1 MGHDK and CDR2 SYGVNS. This CDR3 contains 16 residues. The CDR3 region has the DNA TGTGCCAGCAGTGAATCAAATCAGGTCGGCTCCTACGAGCAGTACTTC. Residues: CASSESNQVGSYEQYF.

The chain links TRBV5-1 to TRBJ1-4; TRBD1 matches at 7 bases. The CDR3 covers 15 residues. Germline values: CDR1 SGHRS, CDR2 YFSETQ. Trimming removed 5 bases from V and 0 bases from J; junction bases left unmatched: 4. For the CDR3, the DNA is TGCGCCAGCAGGACGGGACAGCCAACTAATGAAAAACTGTTTTTT. It encodes CASRTGQPTNEKLFF.

A remark on this clone: At one end the junction does not follow the germline gene, possibly because of a read error. The V gene is TRBV7-3, the J gene TRBJ2-2, with 7 bases aligning to TRBD1. The CDR3 is made up of 13 amino acids. Per germline, CDR1 SGHTA and CDR2 FQGTGA. The CDR3 reads CASSVTGAGELFF. The CDR3 nucleotides are TGTGCCAGCAGCGTAACAGGGGCCGGGGAGCTGTTTTTT.

The gene calls are TRBV7-2 and TRBJ1-1, with D possibly being TRBD1 (6 bases). Deletions cut 4 bases from V and 0 bases from J, with 15 bases between. Looked up from germline, CDR1 is SGHTA and CDR2 is FQGNSA. This CDR3 comprises 16 residues. In DNA, the CDR3 is TGTGCCAGCAGCTCACCTAGGGGGAACCTGAACACTGAAGCTTTCTTT. Protein: CASSSPRGNLNTEAFF.

This chain joins TRBV28 and TRBJ1-5; D is unclear. Trimming left V 2 bases short and J 0 bases short, with 17 bases between. Looked up from germline, CDR1 is MDHEN and CDR2 is SYDVKM. The CDR3 has 18 residues. The CDR3 loop is CASSLELGRRDSNQPQHF. CDR3 DNA sequence: TGTGCCAGCAGTTTAGAGTTAGGGAGACGGGATAGCAATCAGCCCCAGCATTTT.

The chain uses TRBV7-9 and TRBJ1-2; TRBD1 matches 8 bases. This CDR3 comprises 13 residues. Germline V CDR1 and CDR2: SEHNR, FQNEAQ (reference sequence). V gave up 10 bases and J gave up 4 bases; unmatched junction bases: 8. CDR3 protein: CATPGQESYGYTF. CDR3 coding DNA: TGTGCCACTCCGGGACAGGAAAGCTATGGCTACACCTTC.

In this sample, this clone turned up once. V and J are TRBV6-6 and TRBJ2-7; D gene uncertain. The CDR3 runs 11 residues. Looked up from germline, CDR1 is MNHNY and CDR2 is SVGAGI (reference sequence). Trimming shortened V by 9 bases and J by 4 bases, and 10 bases separated the two germline ends. For the CDR3, the DNA is TGTGCCAGTTCCAGTCCTTACGAGCAGTACTTC. Protein sequence: CASSSPYEQYF.

The chain has TRBV5-4 and TRBJ2-5; perhaps TRBD1 as D (5 bases). The J call may not be correct, given that the DNA end is closer to TRBJ2-7. This CDR3 comprises 12 residues. The germline V gene encodes CDR1 SGHNT and CDR2 YYREEE (reference sequence). The CDR3 spells CASSSPGREQYF. In DNA form, the CDR3 reads TGTGCCAGCAGCTCCCCAGGGCGCGAGCAGTACTTC.

The chain employs TRBV19 and TRBJ1-1; 9 bases agree with TRBD1. Trimming cost V 3 bases and J 1 base; bases outside gene matches: 6. This CDR3 is built from 16 residues. Germline values: CDR1 LNHDA, CDR2 SQIVND (reference sequence). The CDR3 DNA follows: TGTGCCAGTAGTATGGGACAGGGACGGAAGAACACTGAAGCTTTCTTT. Encoded protein: CASSMGQGRKNTEAFF.

The V and J genes are TRBV7-2 and TRBJ2-7; 10 nucleotides line up with TRBD2. The CDR3 is 15 amino acids. V trimming: 4 bases; J trimming: 1 base; junction bases outside the gene matches: 4. CDR1 SGHTA and CDR2 FQGNSA come from the germline V gene. The CDR3 nucleotides read TGTGCCAGCAGCTCAGAAGCGGGGGGGTCCTACGAGCAGTACTTC. Translation gives CASSSEAGGSYEQYF.